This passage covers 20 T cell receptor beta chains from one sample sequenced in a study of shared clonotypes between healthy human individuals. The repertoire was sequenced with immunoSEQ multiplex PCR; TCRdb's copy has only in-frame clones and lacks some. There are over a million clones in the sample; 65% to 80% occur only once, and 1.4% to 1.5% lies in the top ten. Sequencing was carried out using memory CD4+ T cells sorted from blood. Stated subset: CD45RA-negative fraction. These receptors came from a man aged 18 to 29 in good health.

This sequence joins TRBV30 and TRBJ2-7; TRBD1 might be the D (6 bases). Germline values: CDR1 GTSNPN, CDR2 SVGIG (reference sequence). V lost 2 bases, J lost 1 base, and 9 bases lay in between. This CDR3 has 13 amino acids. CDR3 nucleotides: TGTGCCTGGAGTCCAGGGGTTTCCTACGAGCAGTACTTC. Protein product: CAWSPGVSYEQYF. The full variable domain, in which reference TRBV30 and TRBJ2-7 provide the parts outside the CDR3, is SQTIHQWPATLVQPVGSPLSLECTVEGTSNPNLYWYRQAAGRGLQLLFYSVGIGQISSEVPQNLSASRPQDRQFILSSKKLLLSDSGFYLCAWSPGVSYEQYFGPGTRLTVT.

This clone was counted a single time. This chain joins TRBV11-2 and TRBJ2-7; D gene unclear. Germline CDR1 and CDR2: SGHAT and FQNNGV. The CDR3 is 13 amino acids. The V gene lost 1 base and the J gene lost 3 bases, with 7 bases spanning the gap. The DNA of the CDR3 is TGTGCCAGCAGCTTAGCCAGCGTCTACGAGCAGTACTTC. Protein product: CASSLASVYEQYF.

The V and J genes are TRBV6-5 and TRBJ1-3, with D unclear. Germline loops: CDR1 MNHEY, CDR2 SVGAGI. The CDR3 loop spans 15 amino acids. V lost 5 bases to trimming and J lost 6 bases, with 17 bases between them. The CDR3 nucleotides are TGTGCCAGCAGTCCCAGGACTACTGGGGTAAACACCATATATTTT. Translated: CASSPRTTGVNTIYF.

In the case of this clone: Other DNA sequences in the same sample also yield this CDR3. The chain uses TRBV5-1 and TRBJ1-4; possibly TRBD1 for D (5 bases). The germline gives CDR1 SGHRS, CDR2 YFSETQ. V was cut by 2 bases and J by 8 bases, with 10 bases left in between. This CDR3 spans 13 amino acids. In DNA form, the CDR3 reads TGCGCCAGCAGCTTCCAGGGAGGGGAAAAACTGTTTTTT. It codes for CASSFQGGEKLFF. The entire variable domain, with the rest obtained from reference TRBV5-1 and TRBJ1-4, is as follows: KAGVTQTPRYLIKTRGQQVTLSCSPISGHRSVSWYQQTPGQGLQFLFEYFSETQRNKGNFPGRFSGRQFSNSRSEMNVSTLELGDSALYLCASSFQGGEKLFFGSGTQLSVL.

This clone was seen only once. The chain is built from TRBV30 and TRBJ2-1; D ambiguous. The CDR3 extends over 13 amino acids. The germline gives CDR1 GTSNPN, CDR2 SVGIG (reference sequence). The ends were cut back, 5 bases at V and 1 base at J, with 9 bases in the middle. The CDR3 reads CAWGVGSYNEQFF. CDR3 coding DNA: TGTGCCTGGGGGGTGGGGTCCTACAATGAGCAGTTCTTC.

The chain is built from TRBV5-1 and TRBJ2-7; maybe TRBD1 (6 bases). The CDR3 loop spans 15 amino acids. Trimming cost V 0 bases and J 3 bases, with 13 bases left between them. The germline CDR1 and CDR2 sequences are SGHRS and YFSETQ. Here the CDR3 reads CASSLGIIRGYEQYF. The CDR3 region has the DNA TGCGCCAGCAGCTTGGGAATAATCAGGGGCTACGAGCAGTACTTC.

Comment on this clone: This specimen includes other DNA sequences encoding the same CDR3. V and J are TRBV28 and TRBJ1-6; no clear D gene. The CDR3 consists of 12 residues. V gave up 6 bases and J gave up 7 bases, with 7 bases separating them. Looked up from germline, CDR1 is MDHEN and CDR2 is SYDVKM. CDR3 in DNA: TGTGCCAGCAGCCTGGGGAATTCACCCCTCCACTTT. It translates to CASSLGNSPLHF.

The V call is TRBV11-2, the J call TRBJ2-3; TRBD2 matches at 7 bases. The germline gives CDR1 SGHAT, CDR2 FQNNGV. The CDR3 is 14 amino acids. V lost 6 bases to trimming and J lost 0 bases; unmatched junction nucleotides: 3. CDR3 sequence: CASRRSGSTDTQYF. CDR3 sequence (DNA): TGTGCCAGCAGGCGTAGCGGGAGCACAGATACGCAGTATTTT.

The DNA of the CDR3 is TGTGCCTGGAGTGTACCCCATGATACGCAGTATTTT. Protein sequence: CAWSVPHDTQYF. The chain uses TRBV30 and TRBJ2-3, with unresolved D. The CDR3 consists of 12 residues. Germline V gene lookup returns CDR1 GTSNPN and CDR2 SVGIG (reference sequence). V dropped 0 bases and J dropped 6 bases, with 7 bases sitting between them.

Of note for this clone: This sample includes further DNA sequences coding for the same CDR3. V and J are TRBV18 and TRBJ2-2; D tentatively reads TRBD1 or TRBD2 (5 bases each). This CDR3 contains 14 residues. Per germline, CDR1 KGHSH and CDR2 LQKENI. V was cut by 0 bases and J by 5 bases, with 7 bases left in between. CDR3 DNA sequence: TGTGCCAGCTCACCACCGAGGGGTACCGGGGAGCTGTTTTTT. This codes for CASSPPRGTGELFF.

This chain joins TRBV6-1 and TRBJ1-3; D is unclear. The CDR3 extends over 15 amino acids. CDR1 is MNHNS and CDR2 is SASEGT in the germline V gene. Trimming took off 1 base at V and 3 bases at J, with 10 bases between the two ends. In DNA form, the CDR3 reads TGTGCCAGCAGTGAAGGGGGTGTCAGTGGAAACACCATATATTTT. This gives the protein CASSEGGVSGNTIYF.

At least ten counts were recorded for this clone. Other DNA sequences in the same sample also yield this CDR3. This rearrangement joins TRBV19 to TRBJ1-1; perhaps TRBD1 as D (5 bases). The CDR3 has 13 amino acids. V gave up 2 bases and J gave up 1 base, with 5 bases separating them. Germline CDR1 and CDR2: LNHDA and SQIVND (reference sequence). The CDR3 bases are TGTGCCAGTAGTATACAGGGGAACACTGAAGCTTTCTTT. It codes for CASSIQGNTEAFF.

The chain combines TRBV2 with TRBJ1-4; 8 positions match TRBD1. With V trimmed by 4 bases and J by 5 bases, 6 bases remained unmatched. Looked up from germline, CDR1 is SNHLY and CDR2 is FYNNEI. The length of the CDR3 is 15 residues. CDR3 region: CASSVLRGLNEKLFF. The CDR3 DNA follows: TGTGCCAGCAGTGTCCTCAGGGGGCTCAATGAAAAACTGTTTTTT.

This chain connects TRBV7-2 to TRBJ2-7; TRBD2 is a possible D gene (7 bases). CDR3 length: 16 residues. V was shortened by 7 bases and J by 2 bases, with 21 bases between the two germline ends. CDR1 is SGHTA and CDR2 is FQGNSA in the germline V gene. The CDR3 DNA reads TGTGCCAGCACCCCTTTCTTCGGCGGGGGCACCTACGAGCAGTACTTC. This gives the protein CASTPFFGGGTYEQYF.

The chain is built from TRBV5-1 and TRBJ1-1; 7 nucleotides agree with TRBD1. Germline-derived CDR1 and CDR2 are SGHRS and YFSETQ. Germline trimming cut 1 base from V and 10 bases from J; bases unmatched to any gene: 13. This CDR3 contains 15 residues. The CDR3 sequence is CASSLRFTGDTSAFF. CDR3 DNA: TGCGCCAGCAGCTTGAGATTTACAGGGGATACCTCAGCTTTCTTT.

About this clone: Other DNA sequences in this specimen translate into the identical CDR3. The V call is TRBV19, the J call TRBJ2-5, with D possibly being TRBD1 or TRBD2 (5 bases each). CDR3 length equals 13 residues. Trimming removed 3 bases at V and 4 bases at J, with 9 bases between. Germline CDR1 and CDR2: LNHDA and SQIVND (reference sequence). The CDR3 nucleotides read TGTGCCAGTAGTATCACTAGGGGAGAGACCCAGTACTTC. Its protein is CASSITRGETQYF. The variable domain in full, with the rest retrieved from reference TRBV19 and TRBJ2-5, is DGGITQSPKYLFRKEGQNVTLSCEQNLNHDAMYWYRQDPGQGLRLIYYSQIVNDFQKGDIAEGYSVSREKKESFPLTVTSAQKNPTAFYLCASSITRGETQYFGPGTRLLVL.

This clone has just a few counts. CDR3 DNA sequence: TGTGCCAGAAGAGTCGGGGGCCTCGCCACAGATACGCAGTATTTT. It encodes CARRVGGLATDTQYF. The J gene is TRBJ2-3, the V gene TRBV2, with D perhaps TRBD1 or TRBD2 (6 bases each). Deletions cut 9 bases from V and 2 bases from J, with 18 bases between. CDR1 and CDR2 (germline): SNHLY, FYNNEI. The CDR3 has 15 residues.

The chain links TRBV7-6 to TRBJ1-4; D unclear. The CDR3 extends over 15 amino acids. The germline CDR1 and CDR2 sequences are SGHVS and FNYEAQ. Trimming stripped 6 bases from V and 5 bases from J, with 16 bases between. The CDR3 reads CASSPVGGKNEKLFF. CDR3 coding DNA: TGTGCCAGCAGTCCAGTTGGAGGGAAGAATGAAAAACTGTTTTTT.

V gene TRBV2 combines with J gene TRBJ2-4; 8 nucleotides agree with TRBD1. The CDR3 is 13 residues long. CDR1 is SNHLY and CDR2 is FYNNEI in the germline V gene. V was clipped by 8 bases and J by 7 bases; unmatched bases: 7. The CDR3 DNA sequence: TGTGCCAGCTCCACCGGGACAGGCAACATTCAGTACTTC. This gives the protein CASSTGTGNIQYF.

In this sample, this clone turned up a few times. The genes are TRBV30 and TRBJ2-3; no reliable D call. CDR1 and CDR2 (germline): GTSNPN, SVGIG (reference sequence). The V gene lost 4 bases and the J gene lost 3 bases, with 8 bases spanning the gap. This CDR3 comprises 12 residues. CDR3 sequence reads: CAWTPTTDTQYF. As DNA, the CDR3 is TGTGCCTGGACCCCGACTACAGATACGCAGTATTTT.